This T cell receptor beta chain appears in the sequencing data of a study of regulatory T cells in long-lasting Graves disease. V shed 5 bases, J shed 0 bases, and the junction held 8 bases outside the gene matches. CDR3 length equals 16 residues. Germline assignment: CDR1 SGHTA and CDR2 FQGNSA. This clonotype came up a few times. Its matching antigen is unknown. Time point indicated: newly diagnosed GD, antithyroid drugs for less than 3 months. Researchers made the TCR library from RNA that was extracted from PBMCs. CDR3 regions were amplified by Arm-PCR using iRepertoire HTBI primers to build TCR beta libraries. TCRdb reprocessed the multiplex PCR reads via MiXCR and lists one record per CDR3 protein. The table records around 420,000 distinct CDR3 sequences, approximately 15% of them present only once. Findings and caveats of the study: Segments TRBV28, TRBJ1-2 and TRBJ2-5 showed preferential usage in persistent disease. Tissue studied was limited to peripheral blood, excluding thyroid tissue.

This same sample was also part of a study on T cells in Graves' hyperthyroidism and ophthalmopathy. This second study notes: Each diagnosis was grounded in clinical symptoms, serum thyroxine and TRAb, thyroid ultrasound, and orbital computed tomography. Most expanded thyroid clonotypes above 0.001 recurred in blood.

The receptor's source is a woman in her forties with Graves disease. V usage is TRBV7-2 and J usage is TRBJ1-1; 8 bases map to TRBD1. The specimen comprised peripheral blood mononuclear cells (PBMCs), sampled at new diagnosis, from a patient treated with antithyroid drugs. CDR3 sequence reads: CASSPDRGFVNTEAFF. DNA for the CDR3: TGTGCCAGCAGCCCTGACAGGGGATTCGTGAACACTGAAGCTTTCTTT.